This TCR beta chain was obtained from a study of blood T cell repertoires in COVID-19. Overall study: Acute and convalescent COVID-19 specimens originated in the United States, Italy and Spain. PBMCs, B-cell-depleted T cells, or T cells provided the cDNA or gDNA that made up the material.

Authors' processing steps: Amplifying reference gene primers gave estimates of nucleated cell counts. Produced via immunoSEQ multiplex PCR; TCRdb's table is partial and in-frame only. V and J calls plus clone size are reproduced from that table; the DNA served to infer D and trimming. The sample consists of fewer than 350,000 clones, more than 70% of them appearing once. The V and J ends lost 7 bases and 5 bases, in that order; junction bases with no gene match: 11. The CDR3 has 15 residues. In germline, CDR1 is SGHAT, CDR2 FQNNGV. What was sequenced was peripheral blood. The sequence was obtained from a woman aged 50 to 65 who had recovered from COVID-19. The J gene is TRBJ2-7, the V gene TRBV11-2, with 10 bases matching TRBD2. The CDR3 reads CASNQLAGEGHEQYF. In DNA form, the CDR3 reads TGTGCCAGCAACCAGCTAGCGGGAGAAGGTCACGAGCAGTACTTC.